This entry describes one T cell receptor beta chain. This entry comes from a study of blood T cell repertoires in COVID-19. Across under 25 US areas, participants ranged in age from about 18 to 89 years. This CDR3 contains 14 residues. Germline CDR1 and CDR2: SGHDT and YYEEEE. With 1 base removed from V and 4 bases from J, the gap between germline ends came to 9 bases. The assay was immunoSEQ multiplex PCR, and TCRdb's table has in-frame clones only and misses some. The sample has 200,000 or so clones; 86% are singletons. The TCR sequence derives from a woman aged 40 to 50 with acute COVID-19. The rearrangement links TRBV5-6 to TRBJ1-5; TRBD1 might be the D (5 bases). Sequenced sample: PBMCs or T cells enriched from blood (not recorded which). The CDR3 bases are TGTGCCAGCAGCTTGAGTAGGGGTAATCAGCCCCAGCATTTT. Amino acid sequence: CASSLSRGNQPQHF.